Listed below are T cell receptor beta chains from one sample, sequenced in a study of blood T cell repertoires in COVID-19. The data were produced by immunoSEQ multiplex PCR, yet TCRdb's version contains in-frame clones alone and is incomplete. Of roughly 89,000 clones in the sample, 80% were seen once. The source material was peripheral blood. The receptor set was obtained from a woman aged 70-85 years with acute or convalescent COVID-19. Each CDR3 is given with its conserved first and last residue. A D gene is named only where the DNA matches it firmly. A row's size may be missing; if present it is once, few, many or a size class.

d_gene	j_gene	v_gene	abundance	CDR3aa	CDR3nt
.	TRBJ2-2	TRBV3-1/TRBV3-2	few	CASSPVSRELFF	TGTGCCAGCAGCCCGGTCTCCAGGGAGCTGTTTTTT
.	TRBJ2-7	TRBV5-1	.	CASSPTLRRDRDEQYF	TGCGCCAGCAGCCCAACCCTCAGGAGGGACAGAGACGAGCAGTACTTC
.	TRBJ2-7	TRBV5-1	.	CASSSAGAYSYEQYF	TGCGCCAGCAGCTCCGCGGGGGCCTATTCCTACGAGCAGTACTTC
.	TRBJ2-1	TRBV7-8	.	CASSPTRDFGYNEQFF	TGTGCCAGCAGCCCTACCCGGGATTTCGGTTACAATGAGCAGTTCTTC
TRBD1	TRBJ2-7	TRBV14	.	CASSVRGGTGGREQYF	TGTGCCAGCAGCGTGCGCGGTGGAACAGGGGGCCGCGAGCAGTACTTC
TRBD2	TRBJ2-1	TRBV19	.	CASSIWRGTYNEQFF	TGTGCCAGTAGTATTTGGCGGGGGACCTACAATGAGCAGTTCTTC
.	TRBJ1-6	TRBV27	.	CASSFGTYNSPLHF	TGTGCCAGCAGTTTCGGGACATATAATTCACCCCTCCACTTT
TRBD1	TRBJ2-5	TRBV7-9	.	CASSLSTGAQYF	TGTGCCAGCAGCTTATCGACAGGGGCCCAGTACTTC
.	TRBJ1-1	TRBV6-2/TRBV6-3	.	CASSLDSGNTEAFF	TGTGCCAGCAGTCTCGACAGTGGGAACACTGAAGCTTTCTTT
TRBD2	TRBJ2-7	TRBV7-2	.	CASSIGTSGGYEQYF	TGTGCCAGCAGCATCGGGACTAGCGGGGGCTACGAGCAGTACTTC
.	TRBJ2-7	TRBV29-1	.	CSVEGGDTYEQYF	TGCAGCGTTGAAGGAGGGGACACCTACGAGCAGTACTTC
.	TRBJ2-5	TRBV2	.	CASSRVMETQYF	TGTGCCAGCAGCCGAGTTATGGAGACCCAGTACTTC
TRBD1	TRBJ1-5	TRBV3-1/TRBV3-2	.	CASSPGQGNQPQHF	TGTGCCAGCAGTCCCGGACAGGGCAATCAGCCCCAGCATTTT
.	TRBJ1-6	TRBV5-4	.	CASSLEGYNSPLHF	TGTGCCAGCAGCCTGGAGGGGTATAATTCACCCCTCCACTTT
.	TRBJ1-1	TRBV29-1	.	CSVERKTGTEAFF	TGCAGCGTCGAACGGAAAACGGGCACTGAAGCTTTCTTT
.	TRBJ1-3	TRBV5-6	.	CASSSDGNTIYF	TGTGCCAGCAGCTCAGATGGAAACACCATATATTTT
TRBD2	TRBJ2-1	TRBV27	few	CASRAGGRNEQFF	TGTGCCAGCAGAGCGGGAGGGCGAAATGAGCAGTTCTTC
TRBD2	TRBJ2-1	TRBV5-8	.	CASSLGLAGFREQFF	TGTGCCAGCAGCCTTGGACTAGCGGGGTTTCGTGAGCAGTTCTTC
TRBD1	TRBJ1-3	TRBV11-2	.	CASSPQGSGNTIYF	TGTGCCAGCAGCCCACAGGGGTCTGGAAACACCATATATTTT
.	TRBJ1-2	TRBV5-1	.	CASSSGSYGYTF	TGCGCCAGCAGTTCGGGTAGTTATGGCTACACCTTC
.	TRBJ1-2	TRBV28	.	CASSGAYGYTF	TGTGCCAGCTCTGGGGCCTATGGCTACACCTTC
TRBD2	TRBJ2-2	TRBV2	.	CASSDSSQITAGGKWDLTGELFF	TGTGCCAGCAGTGATTCGAGTCAGATTACAGCGGGAGGGAAATGGGATTTAACCGGGGAGCTGTTTTTT
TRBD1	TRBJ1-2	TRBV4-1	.	CASSQPWDRGRLGWGYTF	TGCGCCAGCAGCCAACCCTGGGACAGGGGAAGATTGGGGTGGGGCTACACCTTC
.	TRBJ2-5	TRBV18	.	CASSPRSQETQYF	TGTGCCAGCTCACCCCGGAGCCAAGAGACCCAGTACTTC
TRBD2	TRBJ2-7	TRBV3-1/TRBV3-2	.	CASSAEGASGGAQYF	TGTGCCAGCAGCGCAGAAGGGGCTAGCGGGGGAGCCCAGTACTTC
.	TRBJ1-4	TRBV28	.	CASSLGASNEKLFF	TGTGCCAGCAGTTTGGGGGCGTCGAATGAAAAACTGTTTTTT
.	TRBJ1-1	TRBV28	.	CASSSWRGRTTEAFF	TGTGCCAGCAGTTCCTGGAGGGGACGAACAACTGAAGCTTTCTTT